One T cell receptor (beta chain) is described in this entry. As yet, its antigen is unknown. Data came from immunoSEQ multiplex PCR; TCRdb stores just in-frame clones and leaves some out. The top ten hold 0.8% to 1% of the sample, which has tens of thousands of clones, around 83% seen once. The data stem from a study of OX40 agonist ivuxolimab in advanced cancers. Looking at the study overall: One patient with hepatocellular carcinoma and two with cutaneous melanoma, three in all, had partial responses.

Trimming left V 0 bases short and J 8 bases short, with 17 bases between. The CDR3 spans 16 residues. Germline-derived CDR1 and CDR2 are SGHRS and YFSETQ. The study, taken as a whole, reports: Both CD4+ and CD8+ T cell populations in blood had undergone clonal expansion by week 6 at 0.1 to 3.0 mg/kg.

V usage is TRBV5-1 and J usage is TRBJ1-4, with D unresolved. This TCR was sampled from an adult with an advanced solid tumor such as melanoma, head and neck, liver or kidney cancer. Source: CD4+ or CD8+ T cells sorted from blood, taken in a trial of the OX40 agonist ivuxolimab. The CDR3 sequence is CASSLGGARPGEKLFF. The CDR3 nucleotides read TGCGCCAGCAGCTTGGGCGGTGCCCGGCCTGGGGAAAAACTGTTTTTT.